The 9 T cell receptor beta chains given below trace back to one sample, sequenced in a study of blood T cell repertoires in COVID-19. Clones were read by immunoSEQ multiplex PCR, and TCRdb kept only the in-frame ones, dropping some. The sample yields roughly 290,000 clones, around 81% seen once. The sample was peripheral blood. Receptors were obtained from a woman aged 45 to 65 with active or convalescent COVID-19.

V gene TRBV5-1 combines with J gene TRBJ2-2; 7 nucleotides match TRBD1. With V trimmed by 0 bases and J by 6 bases, 2 bases remained unmatched. This CDR3 contains 14 residues. CDR1 is SGHRS, CDR2 YFSETQ, per germline. The CDR3 sequence is CASSLATGSGELFF. CDR3 nucleotides: TGCGCCAGCAGCTTGGCGACAGGGTCCGGGGAGCTGTTTTTT.

This chain links TRBV5-6 with TRBJ2-1, with a possible D match to TRBD2 (6 bases). Per the germline V gene, CDR1 is SGHDT and CDR2 is YYEEEE. V gave up 4 bases and J gave up 9 bases, with 11 bases separating them. The CDR3 spans 12 residues. This CDR3 reads CASSLTSSEQFF. In DNA form, the CDR3 reads TGTGCCAGCAGCCTGACTAGTAGTGAGCAGTTCTTC. Complete variable domain (other parts from reference TRBV5-6 and TRBJ2-1): DAGVTQSPTHLIKTRGQQVTLRCSPKSGHDTVSWYQQALGQGPQFIFQYYEEEERQRGNFPDRFSGHQFPNYSSELNVNALLLGDSALYLCASSLTSSEQFFGPGTRLTVL.

This chain uses TRBV10-3 with TRBJ1-5; D perhaps matches TRBD1 (5 bases). Trimming left V 4 bases short and J 4 bases short, with 11 bases between. Germline V gene sequence: CDR1 ENHRY, CDR2 SYGVKD. The CDR3 is 14 amino acids. The CDR3 loop reads CAISAGQNNQPQHF. CDR3 DNA: TGTGCCATCAGTGCCGGACAAAATAATCAGCCCCAGCATTTT.

This chain uses TRBV3-1 (or the pseudogene TRBV3-2) with TRBJ2-2; 8 nucleotides agree with TRBD2. V gave up 0 bases and J gave up 5 bases; unmatched junction bases: 5. Germline assignment: CDR1 LGHDT and CDR2 YNNKEL (reference sequence). This CDR3 is built from 16 residues. CDR3 nucleotides: TGTGCCAGCAGCCAAGATGCCGGGACTAGTACCGGGGAGCTGTTTTTT. Amino acid sequence: CASSQDAGTSTGELFF.

This clone has only one observation. The chain is built from TRBV28 and TRBJ2-4; perhaps TRBD1 as D (5 bases). This CDR3 comprises 14 residues. The V end was cut by 7 bases, the J end by 0 bases, with 10 bases between. The V gene's germline CDR1 is MDHEN and CDR2 SYDVKM. CDR3 nucleotides: TGTGCCAGCACCGACAGTATAGCCAAAAACATTCAGTACTTC. This translates into CASTDSIAKNIQYF.

J is TRBJ2-1 and V is TRBV14; maybe TRBD2 (6 bases). The CDR3 covers 19 residues. V shed 4 bases and J shed 1 base, with 23 bases lying between them. The germline V gene has CDR1 SGHDN and CDR2 FVKESK. In nucleotides, the CDR3 is TGTGCCAGCAGCCCACCACTCGGGAAGGCGGGGCTTTCCTACAATGAGCAGTTCTTC. Its protein product is CASSPPLGKAGLSYNEQFF.

This clone occurred once. This chain joins TRBV2 and TRBJ1-6, with D maybe TRBD1 (5 bases). This CDR3 comprises 12 residues. Trimming took off 5 bases at V and 8 bases at J, with 7 bases between the two ends. Germline loops: CDR1 SNHLY, CDR2 FYNNEI. Here the CDR3 DNA reads TGTGCCAGCAGTTTAGGGGATTCACCCCTCCACTTT. It specifies CASSLGDSPLHF.

The chain has TRBV6-1 and TRBJ2-7, with 8 bases lining up with TRBD1. The CDR3 extends over 16 amino acids. J was trimmed by 0 bases and V by 2 bases; bases with no gene match: 6. Germline V gene lookup returns CDR1 MNHNS and CDR2 SASEGT. CDR3 sequence (DNA): TGTGCCAGCAGTGAAACACACAGGGGGATCTCCTACGAGCAGTACTTC. As protein: CASSETHRGISYEQYF.

The chain recombines TRBV5-1 with TRBJ2-1; TRBD2 agrees at 8 bases. This CDR3 has 15 amino acids. CDR1 is SGHRS and CDR2 is YFSETQ in the germline V gene. V was clipped by 1 base and J by 4 bases; unmatched bases: 4. The DNA for the CDR3 is TGCGCCAGCAGCTTGCAGCTAGCGGGTTACAATGAGCAGTTCTTC. Protein sequence: CASSLQLAGYNEQFF.